The T cell receptor beta chain under discussion was sequenced for a study of T cell responses to AZD1222 COVID-19 vaccine. Points from the study as a whole: Reportedly, close to half of spike-specific TCRs are directed against unmutated variant regions.

Measured with immunoSEQ multiplex PCR; TCRdb has only the in-frame clones, and not every one. The sample yields roughly 170,000 clones, 88% seen once. V was clipped by 6 bases and J by 2 bases, with 12 bases between them. Germline V lookup: CDR1 MRHNA, CDR2 SNTAGT. The CDR3 totals 14 residues. Comments on this clone: What it binds is not known.

The chain carries TRBV6-4 and TRBJ2-3; a weak D match, TRBD2 (7 bases). Specimen: peripheral blood, collected on day 0 of AZD1222 vaccination. The sequence derives from an adult in good health. The CDR3 region has the DNA TGTGCCAGCAGGGGCGGGGGCCCCACAGATACGCAGTATTTT. It encodes CASRGGGPTDTQYF.